These T cell receptor beta chains were read from a single sample in a study of synovial regulatory T cells in juvenile arthritis. Data came from immunoSEQ multiplex PCR; TCRdb stores just in-frame clones and leaves some out. In total, the table holds 8,000 to 10,000 clones. Sequencing was carried out using Treg cells from blood. These receptors all stem from a donor between 2 and 29 years old with juvenile idiopathic arthritis. The CDR3 runs from the conserved cysteine through the conserved F or W. Fields, in order: clone size, CDR3 length, J gene, V gene, CDR3 protein. The size of a clone is reported for some rows only, either as once, few or many, or as a class for expanded clones.

abundance: -; len: 14; j_gene: TRBJ1-1; v_gene: TRBV4-2; CDR3aa: CASSQDYTSTEAFF
abundance: -; len: 13; j_gene: TRBJ2-7; v_gene: TRBV29-1; CDR3aa: CSVASGLTYEQYF
abundance: -; len: 15; j_gene: TRBJ2-7; v_gene: TRBV19; CDR3aa: CASSIGGTGRNEQYF
abundance: -; len: 13; j_gene: TRBJ1-1; v_gene: TRBV11-1; CDR3aa: CASSLDRGTEAFF
abundance: -; len: 16; j_gene: TRBJ1-2; v_gene: TRBV4-1; CDR3aa: CASSQAQGMFAYGYTF
abundance: -; len: 15; j_gene: TRBJ1-5; v_gene: TRBV19; CDR3aa: CASSIASYSNQPQHF
abundance: -; len: 13; j_gene: TRBJ1-1; v_gene: TRBV29-1; CDR3aa: CSVRPGRSTEAFF
abundance: -; len: 13; j_gene: TRBJ1-5; v_gene: TRBV7-8; CDR3aa: CASSLVPLQPQHF
abundance: medium-sized; len: 15; j_gene: TRBJ2-6; v_gene: TRBV19; CDR3aa: CASTHTGSGANVLTF
abundance: -; len: 16; j_gene: TRBJ2-1; v_gene: TRBV4-1; CDR3aa: CASSLELAGAYNEQFF
abundance: -; len: 16; j_gene: TRBJ2-2; v_gene: TRBV5-1; CDR3aa: CASSFLTVSGTGELFF
abundance: -; len: 14; j_gene: TRBJ1-1; v_gene: TRBV5-4; CDR3aa: CASTLRGGGTEAFF
abundance: -; len: 15; j_gene: TRBJ2-1; v_gene: TRBV6-6; CDR3aa: CASSYSGGPENEQFF
abundance: -; len: 11; j_gene: TRBJ1-1; v_gene: TRBV10-3; CDR3aa: CAIAQNTEAFF
abundance: -; len: 14; j_gene: TRBJ1-4; v_gene: TRBV5-1; CDR3aa: CASSPGQSNEKLFF
abundance: -; len: 14; j_gene: TRBJ2-7; v_gene: TRBV21-1; CDR3aa: CASSKEQGTTGQYF
abundance: -; len: 15; j_gene: TRBJ1-4; v_gene: TRBV28; CDR3aa: CASSLSGAANEKLFF
abundance: -; len: 14; j_gene: TRBJ2-4; v_gene: TRBV14; CDR3aa: CASSGSPGLNIQYF
abundance: -; len: 15; j_gene: TRBJ1-1; v_gene: TRBV9; CDR3aa: CASSVSGGAHGEAFF
abundance: -; len: 12; j_gene: TRBJ1-4; v_gene: TRBV7-8; CDR3aa: CASSLLSGKLFF
abundance: -; len: 14; j_gene: TRBJ1-5; v_gene: TRBV5-3; CDR3aa: CARSPGGPDQPQHF
abundance: -; len: 13; j_gene: TRBJ2-7; v_gene: TRBV29-1; CDR3aa: CSVDSGRSYEQYF
abundance: -; len: 14; j_gene: TRBJ2-4; v_gene: TRBV6-5; CDR3aa: CASSLSGAKNIQYF
abundance: -; len: 15; j_gene: TRBJ1-1; v_gene: TRBV2; CDR3aa: CASSESVRGNTEAFF
abundance: -; len: 13; j_gene: TRBJ1-1; v_gene: TRBV6-5; CDR3aa: CASSYFRNTEAFF
abundance: -; len: 16; j_gene: TRBJ2-4; v_gene: TRBV6-1; CDR3aa: CASSVSGNLVKNIQYF
abundance: -; len: 15; j_gene: TRBJ2-5; v_gene: TRBV18; CDR3aa: CASSPELAGGQTQYF
abundance: -; len: 15; j_gene: TRBJ2-7; v_gene: TRBV6-6; CDR3aa: CASRSPGTGAREQYF
abundance: -; len: 17; j_gene: TRBJ2-1; v_gene: TRBV10-3; CDR3aa: CATQTGQGTRSPHEQFF
abundance: -; len: 15; j_gene: TRBJ2-3; v_gene: TRBV5-6; CDR3aa: CASSLVGSNTDTQYF
abundance: -; len: 14; j_gene: TRBJ2-7; v_gene: TRBV9; CDR3aa: CASSAGTGGYEQYF
abundance: -; len: 14; j_gene: TRBJ1-1; v_gene: TRBV5-1; CDR3aa: CASSLVQGTSEAFF